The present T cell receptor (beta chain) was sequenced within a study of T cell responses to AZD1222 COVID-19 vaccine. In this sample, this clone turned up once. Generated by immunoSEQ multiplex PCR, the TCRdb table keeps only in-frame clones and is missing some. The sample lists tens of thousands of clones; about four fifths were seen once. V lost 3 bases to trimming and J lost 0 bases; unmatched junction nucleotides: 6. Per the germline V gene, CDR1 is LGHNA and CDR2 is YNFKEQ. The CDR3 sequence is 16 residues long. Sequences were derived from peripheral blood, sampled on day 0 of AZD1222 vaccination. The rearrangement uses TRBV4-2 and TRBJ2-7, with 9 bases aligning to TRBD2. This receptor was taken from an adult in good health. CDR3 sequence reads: CASSQASGVSSYEQYF. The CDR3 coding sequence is TGTGCCAGCAGCCAGGCTAGCGGGGTGAGCTCCTACGAGCAGTACTTC.